What follows is one TCR beta chain and its context. Each subset's genomic DNA was shared equally among a number of immunoSEQ plates. Profiling relied on immunoSEQ multiplex PCR, and the TCRdb table lists in-frame clones only, not all of them. This sample has about 480,000 clones, with 60% to 80% found just once. The sample belongs to a study of shared clonotypes between healthy human individuals. Study-level information: Donors consisted of two women and a few men between 18 and 49.

This CDR3 region has 16 residues. Germline V gene sequence: CDR1 SGHTA, CDR2 FQGNSA. The V gene end was trimmed by 5 bases and the J gene end by 8 bases; junction bases not matched to a gene: 13. This sequence originates from a woman between 35 and 50 years old in good health. Some clones in this sample may be carry-over from other donors' samples. The V call is TRBV7-2, the J call TRBJ1-4; 8 nucleotides align to TRBD1. Material: PBMCs. CDR3 sequence reads: CASSPGQGRAEEKLFF. CDR3 DNA: TGTGCCAGCAGCCCTGGACAGGGAAGGGCTGAAGAAAAACTGTTTTTT.